One and the same sample provided the 27 T cell receptor beta chains below, sequenced in a study of T cell responses to AZD1222 COVID-19 vaccine. Profiled with immunoSEQ multiplex PCR; TCRdb holds only in-frame clones, not every one. This table has around 170,000 clones, 88% appearing once. The material sequenced was peripheral blood, taken 28 days after the second AZD1222 dose. The source is an adult who received the AZD1222 COVID-19 vaccine.

The J gene is TRBJ1-1, the V gene TRBV7-9; the D is unclear. CDR1 is SEHNR and CDR2 is FQNEAQ in the germline V gene (reference sequence). The CDR3 loop spans 13 amino acids. The V gene lost 1 base and the J gene lost 10 bases, with 13 bases spanning the gap. DNA for the CDR3: TGTGCCAGCAGCTTAGACGGTTATCGTGGAGCTTTCTTT. It is translated as CASSLDGYRGAFF.

This chain connects TRBV7-2 to TRBJ2-1; TRBD2 agrees at 10 bases. The CDR3 is made up of 15 amino acids. Trimming cost V 7 bases and J 4 bases; bases outside gene matches: 7. Germline V gene data show CDR1 as SGHTA and CDR2 as FQGNSA. The CDR3, as DNA: TGTGCCAGCAACAACGGACTAGCGGCTTACAATGAGCAGTTCTTC. It yields the protein CASNNGLAAYNEQFF.

V and J are TRBV10-3 and TRBJ1-1; no reliable D call. CDR1 and CDR2 (germline): ENHRY, SYGVKD. V was cut by 6 bases and J by 5 bases, with 7 bases left in between. This CDR3 region has 11 residues. The CDR3, as DNA: TGTGCCATCAGCTCGGATACTGAAGCTTTCTTT. Encoded protein: CAISSDTEAFF.

This clone was picked up one time. The chain links TRBV6-5 to TRBJ1-3, with 9 bases matching TRBD1. This CDR3 contains 15 residues. Germline values: CDR1 MNHEY, CDR2 SVGAGI. After removal of 6 bases from V and 2 bases from J, the junction contained 5 bases not matched to a gene. The CDR3 nucleotides read TGTGCCAGCAGGGACAGGGGTTCGGCTGGAAACACCATATATTTT. The encoded protein is CASRDRGSAGNTIYF.

The gene calls are TRBV27 and TRBJ2-1; 15 positions match TRBD2. Germline V CDR1 and CDR2: MNHEY, SMNVEV (reference sequence). This CDR3 spans 16 amino acids. The V and J ends lost 4 bases and 4 bases, in that order; junction bases with no gene match: 2. This chain's CDR3 is CASSWGLAGGYNEQFF. DNA for the CDR3: TGTGCCAGCAGTTGGGGACTAGCGGGGGGTTACAATGAGCAGTTCTTC.

The chain recombines TRBV7-2 with TRBJ1-2, with 11 bases matching TRBD1. The germline CDR1 and CDR2 sequences are SGHTA and FQGNSA. V lost 4 bases and J lost 5; bases outside the gene matches: 6. The CDR3 loop spans 15 amino acids. CDR3 sequence: CASSSDRGLGYGYTF. Here the CDR3 DNA reads TGTGCCAGCAGCTCGGACAGGGGGCTAGGGTATGGCTACACCTTC.

CDR3 amino acids: CASSLEGGQTEAFF. CDR3 DNA: TGTGCCAGCAGCTTAGAAGGAGGACAGACTGAAGCTTTCTTT. This chain connects TRBV7-2 to TRBJ1-1, with D perhaps matching TRBD1 (6 bases). The V end was cut by 1 base, the J end by 5 bases, with 11 bases between. Germline V gene data show CDR1 as SGHTA and CDR2 as FQGNSA. The CDR3 is 14 amino acids.

The V gene is TRBV11-2, the J gene TRBJ2-3; D possibly matches TRBD1 or TRBD2 (6 bases each). The V end lost 0 bases, the J end lost 2 bases, and 9 bases lay between the germline ends. Germline V gives CDR1 SGHAT, CDR2 FQNNGV. The CDR3 loop spans 15 amino acids. CDR3 nucleotides: TGTGCCAGCAGCTTAGACCGGGGGCTCACAGATACGCAGTATTTT. It encodes CASSLDRGLTDTQYF.

The J gene is TRBJ2-1, the V gene TRBV5-1; possibly TRBD1 for D (5 bases). Trimming shortened V by 0 bases and J by 6 bases, and 10 bases separated the two germline ends. Germline assignment: CDR1 SGHRS and CDR2 YFSETQ. This CDR3 spans 14 amino acids. This CDR3 is CASSLEQVTNEQFF. DNA for the CDR3: TGCGCCAGCAGCTTGGAACAGGTTACCAATGAGCAGTTCTTC. Together with reference TRBV5-1 and TRBJ2-1, the CDR3 gives the full variable domain: KAGVTQTPRYLIKTRGQQVTLSCSPISGHRSVSWYQQTPGQGLQFLFEYFSETQRNKGNFPGRFSGRQFSNSRSEMNVSTLELGDSALYLCASSLEQVTNEQFFGPGTRLTVL.

This clone has a handful of counts. The genes are TRBV24-1 and TRBJ2-5, with D uncertain. The CDR3 contains 16 residues. The germline V gene encodes CDR1 KGHDR and CDR2 SFDVKD. V lost 3 bases, J lost 0 bases, and 13 bases lay in between. DNA for the CDR3: TGTGCCACCAGTGATCCTAGGCCCACCAACCAAGAGACCCAGTACTTC. This encodes CATSDPRPTNQETQYF.

V gene TRBV19 combines with J gene TRBJ1-1; weak D call: TRBD1 (5 bases). Germline CDR1 is LNHDA and CDR2 is SQIVND (reference sequence). V lost 3 bases to trimming and J lost 2 bases, with 13 bases between them. The CDR3 consists of 15 residues. CDR3 amino acids: CASSISGQRNTEAFF. DNA of the CDR3: TGTGCCAGTAGTATTAGCGGACAAAGAAACACTGAAGCTTTCTTT.

The chain recombines TRBV7-9 with TRBJ2-2; the match to TRBD1 covers 11 bases. The V gene's germline CDR1 is SEHNR and CDR2 FQNEAQ (reference sequence). The CDR3 extends over 19 amino acids. J was trimmed by 2 bases and V by 4 bases; bases with no gene match: 12. CDR3 loop: CASSYRTGQGAANTGELFF. In nucleotides, the CDR3 is TGTGCCAGCAGCTATAGGACCGGACAGGGGGCCGCCAACACCGGGGAGCTGTTTTTT.

The chain has TRBV4-3 and TRBJ2-5; D is unclear. Germline V CDR1 and CDR2: LGHNA, YSLEER. Deletions cut 0 bases from V and 4 bases from J, with 6 bases between. The CDR3 has 13 amino acids. In nucleotides, the CDR3 is TGCGCCAGCAGCCAAGACGTAGGAGAGACCCAGTACTTC. Its protein product is CASSQDVGETQYF.

The V call is TRBV28, the J call TRBJ2-1; no definite D call. Trimming shortened V by 7 bases and J by 0 bases, and 7 bases separated the two germline ends. Germline assignment: CDR1 MDHEN and CDR2 SYDVKM. The CDR3 has 13 amino acids. The CDR3 region is CASIADSYNEQFF. The DNA for the CDR3 is TGTGCCAGCATCGCGGACTCCTACAATGAGCAGTTCTTC.

This clone has more than one count but fewer than ten. The chain couples TRBV9 to TRBJ2-5; 11 bases agree with TRBD1. The germline gives CDR1 SGDLS, CDR2 YYNGEE. CDR3 size: 15 residues. V trimming: 4 bases; J trimming: 4 bases; junction bases outside the gene matches: 6. DNA of the CDR3: TGTGCCAGCAGCCCTCGGACAGGGGGCTTAGAGACCCAGTACTTC. It encodes CASSPRTGGLETQYF.

The rearrangement uses TRBV12-5 and TRBJ1-1; 10 bases are shared with TRBD1. Trimming at V came to 5 bases and at J to 3 bases, leaving 15 bases not matched to a gene. Germline CDR1 is LGHNT and CDR2 is FRNRAP. CDR3 size: 18 residues. CDR3 sequence (DNA): TGTGCTAGTGGTCTCTTAACCGGGACAGGGGAAGTGGACACTGAAGCTTTCTTT. Its protein is CASGLLTGTGEVDTEAFF.

V is TRBV15 and J is TRBJ1-1; D may be TRBD1 (5 bases). The V and J ends lost 0 bases and 6 bases respectively, with 11 bases between them. CDR3 length equals 14 residues. Germline V lookup: CDR1 LNHNV, CDR2 YYDKDF (reference sequence). CDR3 region: CATSRDRAAPEAFF. The DNA for the CDR3 is TGTGCCACCAGCAGAGACAGGGCGGCGCCTGAAGCTTTCTTT.

Note on this clone: A far larger clone is a single base away, which makes a read error likely. The chain has TRBV11-2 and TRBJ2-1, with no clear D. Germline-derived CDR1 and CDR2 are SGHAT and FQNNGV. The CDR3 runs 12 residues. Trimming stripped 8 bases from V and 4 bases from J, with 9 bases between. CDR3 loop: CASGSGYNEQFF. CDR3 DNA: TGTGCCAGCGGTTCTGGGTACAATGAGCAGTTCTTC.

This chain links TRBV5-1 with TRBJ2-5, with TRBD1 as a possible D gene (6 bases). CDR3 length: 13 residues. Trimming cost V 0 bases and J 6 bases, with 9 bases left between them. Germline lookup yields CDR1 SGHRS and CDR2 YFSETQ. The CDR3 reads CASSLARDKTQYF. CDR3 DNA: TGCGCCAGCAGCTTGGCCAGGGACAAGACCCAGTACTTC.

This rearrangement joins TRBV5-6 to TRBJ2-2, with a tentative D call TRBD1 (5 bases). The V and J ends lost 9 bases and 1 base respectively, with 13 bases between them. The CDR3 runs to 14 residues. Germline V gene sequence: CDR1 SGHDT, CDR2 YYEEEE. In DNA, the CDR3 is TGTGCCACCTCTCGCGGACAGAACACCGGGGAGCTGTTTTTT. Its protein is CATSRGQNTGELFF.

J is TRBJ1-6 and V is TRBV6-5; D perhaps matches TRBD1 (6 bases). With 6 bases removed from V and 3 bases from J, the gap between germline ends came to 9 bases. The CDR3 loop spans 14 amino acids. Germline V gene lookup returns CDR1 MNHEY and CDR2 SVGAGI. The CDR3 DNA is TGTGCCAGCAGGCCGGGACACTATAATTCACCCCTCCACTTT. Amino acids: CASRPGHYNSPLHF.

This rearrangement joins TRBV4-1 to TRBJ1-5, with 7 nucleotides matching TRBD1. V shed 5 bases, J shed 0 bases, and the junction held 4 bases outside the gene matches. The germline V gene has CDR1 MGHRA and CDR2 YSYEKL. The CDR3 sequence is 15 residues long. The CDR3 sequence is CASSARDSSNQPQHF. The CDR3 region has the DNA TGCGCCAGCAGCGCCCGGGACAGTAGCAATCAGCCCCAGCATTTT.

The chain recombines TRBV18 with TRBJ2-2; 7 bases fit TRBD1. There are 13 residues in the CDR3. V shed 6 bases, J shed 4 bases, and the junction held 2 bases outside the gene matches. Germline V gene data show CDR1 as KGHSH and CDR2 as LQKENI. The CDR3: CASSGQSTGELFF. The CDR3, as DNA: TGTGCCAGCTCGGGACAGAGCACCGGGGAGCTGTTTTTT.

The V gene is TRBV10-2, the J gene TRBJ1-4; D is unclear. The V gene's germline CDR1 is WSHSY and CDR2 SAAADI. Trimming cost V 5 bases and J 4 bases, with 11 bases left between them. The CDR3 runs to 14 residues. In DNA form, the CDR3 reads TGCGCCAGCAGTCGAGGGAATGATAATGAAAAACTGTTTTTT. Translated: CASSRGNDNEKLFF.

The rearrangement joins TRBV19 to TRBJ1-6, with D perhaps matching TRBD1 (6 bases). V gave up 8 bases and J gave up 7 bases, with 15 bases separating them. The CDR3 length is 14 residues. Germline assignment: CDR1 LNHDA and CDR2 SQIVND (reference sequence). CDR3 sequence reads: CASRPGGANSPLHF. In nucleotides, the CDR3 is TGTGCCAGTCGACCTGGGGGGGCGAATTCACCCCTCCACTTT.

The chain recombines TRBV5-4 with TRBJ2-5, with D maybe TRBD1 (5 bases). The V end lost 1 base, the J end lost 3 bases, and 10 bases lay between the germline ends. This CDR3 is 14 amino acids long. Germline V gene sequence: CDR1 SGHNT, CDR2 YYREEE (reference sequence). The CDR3 nucleotides are TGTGCCAGCAGCTTGTTTTCAGGGAAAGAGACCCAGTACTTC. It yields the protein CASSLFSGKETQYF.

The J gene is TRBJ2-1, the V gene TRBV29-1; D is unresolved. Germline V gives CDR1 SQVTM, CDR2 ANQGSEA. The CDR3 spans 14 residues. Between the trimmed V and J ends, which lost 2 bases and 0 bases, there was a span of 8 bases. The CDR3 DNA reads TGCAGCGTTGAAACCAGAGTCTCCTACAATGAGCAGTTCTTC. Its translation: CSVETRVSYNEQFF.